Listed below are T cell receptor beta chains from one sample, sequenced in a study of T cell repertoires in ileal Crohn's disease. Generated by immunoSEQ multiplex PCR, the TCRdb table keeps only in-frame clones and is missing some. This sample has about 6,000 clones, with roughly 80% found just once. The source material was ileal tissue. Receptors were obtained from an adult with Crohn's disease. Both conserved end residues are part of each CDR3. A D gene is named only where the DNA matches it firmly. Clone size is shown for a subset of rows, as once, few, many or a class of expanded clone.

j_gene: TRBJ1-2
abundance: .
d_gene: .
v_gene: TRBV27
CDR3nt: TGTGCCAGCAGATGGGGAGATAACTATGGCTACACCTTC
CDR3aa: CASRWGDNYGYTF

j_gene: TRBJ2-7
abundance: .
d_gene: .
v_gene: TRBV28
CDR3nt: TGTGCCAGCACCTCGAACTACGAGCAGTACTTC
CDR3aa: CASTSNYEQYF

j_gene: TRBJ1-6
abundance: .
d_gene: TRBD1
v_gene: TRBV7-2
CDR3nt: TGTGCCAGCAGCTCCGGGACAGGCATCGCACCCCTCCACTTT
CDR3aa: CASSSGTGIAPLHF

j_gene: TRBJ2-1
abundance: .
d_gene: .
v_gene: TRBV7-8
CDR3nt: TGTGCCAGCAGCTCCCTCCCCTCTTCGGCCGGCTACAATGAGCAGTTCTTC
CDR3aa: CASSSLPSSAGYNEQFF

j_gene: TRBJ2-2
abundance: few
d_gene: .
v_gene: TRBV7-2
CDR3nt: TGTGCCAGCAGCCGGACATTCGCGAACACCGGGGAGCTGTTTTTT
CDR3aa: CASSRTFANTGELFF

j_gene: TRBJ1-1
abundance: .
d_gene: .
v_gene: TRBV28
CDR3nt: TGTGCCAGCAGTTTACCCATCCGGAACACTGAAGCTTTCTTT
CDR3aa: CASSLPIRNTEAFF

j_gene: TRBJ2-6
abundance: .
d_gene: TRBD2
v_gene: TRBV4-3
CDR3nt: TGCGCCAGCAGCCTCCTAGCGGGTTCTGGGGCCAACGTCCTGACTTTC
CDR3aa: CASSLLAGSGANVLTF

j_gene: TRBJ2-1
abundance: .
d_gene: TRBD2
v_gene: TRBV30
CDR3nt: TGTGCCTGGAATTACGGTTCGGCGGGAGCGAATGAGCAGTTCTTC
CDR3aa: CAWNYGSAGANEQFF

j_gene: TRBJ1-2
abundance: large
d_gene: .
v_gene: TRBV27
CDR3nt: TGTGCCAGCAGTTTATTCGGCGGGGGTATTAGTGGCTACACCTTC
CDR3aa: CASSLFGGGISGYTF

j_gene: TRBJ1-2
abundance: .
d_gene: .
v_gene: TRBV5-4
CDR3nt: TGTGCCAGCAGCCCTGGTGAACTTTCCTATGGCTACACCTTC
CDR3aa: CASSPGELSYGYTF

j_gene: TRBJ2-5
abundance: .
d_gene: TRBD1
v_gene: TRBV7-2
CDR3nt: TGTGCCAGCAGCTTGGACAGGGGGTGGGAAGAGACCCAGTACTTC
CDR3aa: CASSLDRGWEETQYF